These 3 T cell receptor beta chains came from one sample sequenced in a study of blood T cell repertoires in COVID-19. Sequencing was performed with immunoSEQ multiplex PCR; in TCRdb, only in-frame clones are kept and a portion is missing. The table records 540,000 or so clones, approximately 91% of them present only once. Sample: peripheral blood. The receptor source for this set is a woman aged 50 to 60 with COVID-19, enrolled during active disease.

This clone has just one count. This sequence joins TRBV13 and TRBJ1-1, with D tentatively TRBD1 (5 bases). This CDR3 has 16 amino acids. CDR1 is PRHDT and CDR2 is FYEKMQ in the germline V gene (reference sequence). V was trimmed by 5 bases and J by 0 bases, leaving 16 bases between them. In DNA form, the CDR3 reads TGTGCCAGCAGCCCCCGCGGGGCTCGTTTGAACACTGAAGCTTTCTTT. Protein: CASSPRGARLNTEAFF. Full variable domain (missing parts from reference TRBV13 and TRBJ1-1): AAGVIQSPRHLIKEKRETATLKCYPIPRHDTVYWYQQGPGQDPQFLISFYEKMQSDKGSIPDRFSAQQFSDYHSELNMSSLELGDSALYFCASSPRGARLNTEAFFGQGTRLTVV.

The genes are TRBV7-2 and TRBJ1-4; D remains ambiguous. The CDR3 spans 15 residues. Germline V gene data show CDR1 as SGHTA and CDR2 as FQGNSA. Trimming cost V 3 bases and J 0 bases, with 8 bases left between them. DNA for the CDR3: TGTGCCAGCAGCTTCTCGGGAACAACTAATGAAAAACTGTTTTTT. Residues: CASSFSGTTNEKLFF.

This chain uses TRBV5-5 with TRBJ1-4; weak D call: TRBD1 (6 bases). Deletions cut 0 bases from V and 8 bases from J, with 11 bases between. Looked up from germline, CDR1 is SGHKS and CDR2 is YYEKEE (reference sequence). The CDR3 has 14 residues. This CDR3 reads CASSLGQGNEKLFF. The CDR3 DNA reads as TGTGCCAGCAGCTTGGGGCAGGGGAACGAAAAACTGTTTTTT. Full variable domain (rest looked up from reference TRBV5-5 and TRBJ1-4): DAGVTQSPTHLIKTRGQQVTLRCSPISGHKSVSWYQQVLGQGPQFIFQYYEKEERGRGNFPDRFSARQFPNYSSELNVNALLLGDSALYLCASSLGQGNEKLFFGSGTQLSVL.